This T cell receptor beta chain originates from a study of metastatic and nonmetastatic thyroid tumors. Background on the study: Comparative analysis of repertoires was undertaken across blood and tumor or nodule tissue obtained from malignant and benign thyroid patients. Study-wide results and caveats: It was reported that TCR beta diversity was significantly higher in malignant thyroid tumors than benign nodules, in blood and tumor.

Authors' methods: The study took CDR3 differences across clinicopathological groups and made a distant-metastasis classifier for papillary thyroid cancer from them. TCRdb re-clonotyped the PCR reads through MiXCR. TCRdb assigned the V and J calls; the authors' analysis was not used. The data contain some 37,000 clones, less than 25% of them singletons. All patients were treatment-naive before thyroid surgery. With respect to this clone: Antigen unknown.

Germline values: CDR1 DFQATT, CDR2 SNEGSKA (reference sequence). V gave up 5 bases and J gave up 5 bases, with 21 bases separating them. This CDR3 has 15 residues. Source material: blood. This sequence joins TRBV20-1 and TRBJ1-1, with D possibly TRBD1 on 5 matching bases. The sequence came from a female donor with papillary thyroid cancer or a benign thyroid nodule (not recorded which). Some clones in this sample may be carry-over from other donors' samples. CDR3 sequence: CSARHIDLEGTEAFF. CDR3 DNA sequence: TGCAGTGCTCGCCACATAGATTTAGAGGGGACTGAAGCTTTCTTT.